The clone carrying this TCR beta chain was seen ten or more times. The CDR3 runs 16 residues. The J segment lost 5 bases and the V segment lost 7 bases, leaving 11 bases of the junction unmatched. Germline V lookup: CDR1 SGHAT, CDR2 FQNNGV. TCRbeta library preparation incorporated unique molecular identifiers. One entry per CDR3 protein results from TCRdb running MiXCR on the PCR reads. The sample includes 200,000 to 300,000 distinct CDR3 sequences, 9.5% to 15% of them seen just once. The data are from a study of T-cell reconstitution after alpha-beta-depleted transplantation in children. The clonotype originates from a human donor who donated a stem cell graft to a child with acute lymphoblastic leukemia. The specimen comprised PBMCs from the stem cell graft donor, sampled from the stem cell graft. The V gene is TRBV11-2, the J gene TRBJ2-5, with 12 bases that match TRBD2. The CDR3: CASTPWASGGEETQYF. As DNA, the CDR3 is TGTGCCAGCACCCCTTGGGCTAGCGGGGGGGAGGAGACCCAGTACTTC. Based on the CDR3 plus reference TRBV11-2 and TRBJ2-5, the full variable domain is EAGVAQSPRYKIIEKRQSVAFWCNPISGHATLYWYQQILGQGPKLLIQFQNNGVVDDSQLPKDRFSAERLKGVDSTLKIQPAKLEDSAVYLCASTPWASGGEETQYFGPGTRLLVL.